This T cell receptor beta chain was observed in a study of blood T cell repertoires in COVID-19. Study-level information: From T cells, B-cell-depleted T cells, or PBMCs came the material, which was cDNA or gDNA.

Using immunoSEQ multiplex PCR, the repertoire was profiled, and TCRdb retains in-frame clones only, with some absent. This table has roughly 42,000 clones, around 88% appearing once. V was shortened by 5 bases and J by 10 bases, with 12 bases between the two germline ends. The CDR3 is 13 residues long. Germline V lookup: CDR1 SGHTA, CDR2 FQGNSA. The V gene is TRBV7-2, the J gene TRBJ1-6, with no clear D. The receptor was isolated from a human donor in a cohort sampled during active COVID-19. The source material was peripheral blood. CDR3 in amino acids: CASSTRSSSPLHF. DNA for the CDR3: TGTGCCAGCAGCACCAGGTCCTCCTCACCCCTCCACTTT.